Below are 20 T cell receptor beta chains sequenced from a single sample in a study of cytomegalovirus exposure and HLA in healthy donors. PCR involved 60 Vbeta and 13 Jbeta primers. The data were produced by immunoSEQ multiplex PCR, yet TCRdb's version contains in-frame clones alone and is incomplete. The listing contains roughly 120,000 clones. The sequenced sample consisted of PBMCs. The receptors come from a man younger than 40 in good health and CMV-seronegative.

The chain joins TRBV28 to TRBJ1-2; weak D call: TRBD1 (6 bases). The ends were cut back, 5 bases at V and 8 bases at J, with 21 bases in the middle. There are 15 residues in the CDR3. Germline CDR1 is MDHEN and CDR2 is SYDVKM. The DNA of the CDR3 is TGTGCCAGCAGTCCATCGACCCATAGACAGGTCGGCTACACCTTC. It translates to CASSPSTHRQVGYTF.

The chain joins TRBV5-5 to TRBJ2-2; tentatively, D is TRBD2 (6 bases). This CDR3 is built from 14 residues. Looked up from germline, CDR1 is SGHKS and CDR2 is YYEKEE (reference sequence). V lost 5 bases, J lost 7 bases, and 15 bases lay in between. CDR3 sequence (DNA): TGTGCCAGCAGGGAGGGAGGTCTCGGCGGGGAGCTGTTTTTT. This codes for CASREGGLGGELFF.

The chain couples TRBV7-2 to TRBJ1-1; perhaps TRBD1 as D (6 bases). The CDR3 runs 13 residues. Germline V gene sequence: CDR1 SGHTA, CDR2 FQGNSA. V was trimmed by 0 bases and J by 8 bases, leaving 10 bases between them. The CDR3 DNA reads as TGTGCCAGCAGCTTAGCGGTCCAGGGGGAAGCTTTCTTT. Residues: CASSLAVQGEAFF.

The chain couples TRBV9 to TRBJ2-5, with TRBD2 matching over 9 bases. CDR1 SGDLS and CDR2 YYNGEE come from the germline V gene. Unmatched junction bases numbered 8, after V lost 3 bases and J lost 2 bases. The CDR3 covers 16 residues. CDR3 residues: CASSAGTSTRQETQYF. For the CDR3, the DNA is TGTGCCAGCAGCGCCGGGACTAGCACCCGTCAAGAGACCCAGTACTTC.

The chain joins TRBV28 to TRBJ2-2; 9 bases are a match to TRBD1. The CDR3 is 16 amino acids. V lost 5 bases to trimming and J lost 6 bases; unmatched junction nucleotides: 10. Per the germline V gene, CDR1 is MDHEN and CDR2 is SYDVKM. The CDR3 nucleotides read TGTGCCAGCAGTCAACAGGGGGCCAAGTGGTCCGGGGAGCTGTTTTTT. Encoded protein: CASSQQGAKWSGELFF.

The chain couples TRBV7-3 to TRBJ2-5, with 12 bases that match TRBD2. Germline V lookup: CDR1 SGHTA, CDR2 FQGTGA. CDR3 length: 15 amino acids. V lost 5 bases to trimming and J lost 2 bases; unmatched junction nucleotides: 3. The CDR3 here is CASSRGLAGQETQYF. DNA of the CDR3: TGTGCCAGCAGCAGAGGACTAGCGGGGCAAGAGACCCAGTACTTC.

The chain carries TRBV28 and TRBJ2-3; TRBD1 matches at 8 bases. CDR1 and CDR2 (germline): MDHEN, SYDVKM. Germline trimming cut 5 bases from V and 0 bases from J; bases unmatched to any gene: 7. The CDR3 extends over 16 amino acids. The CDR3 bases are TGTGCCAGCAGTCCCGGACAGGGTACTAGCACAGATACGCAGTATTTT. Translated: CASSPGQGTSTDTQYF.

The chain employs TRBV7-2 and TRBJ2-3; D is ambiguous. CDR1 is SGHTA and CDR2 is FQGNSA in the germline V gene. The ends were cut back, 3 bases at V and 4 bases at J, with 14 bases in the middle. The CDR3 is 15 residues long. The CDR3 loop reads CASSLVTTFPDTQYF. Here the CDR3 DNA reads TGTGCCAGCAGCTTGGTCACAACCTTCCCAGATACGCAGTATTTT. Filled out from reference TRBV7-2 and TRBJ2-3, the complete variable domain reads GAGVSQSPSNKVTEKGKDVELRCDPISGHTALYWYRQSLGQGLEFLIYFQGNSAPDKSGLPSDRFSAERTGGSVSTLTIQRTQQEDSAVYLCASSLVTTFPDTQYFGPGTRLTVL.

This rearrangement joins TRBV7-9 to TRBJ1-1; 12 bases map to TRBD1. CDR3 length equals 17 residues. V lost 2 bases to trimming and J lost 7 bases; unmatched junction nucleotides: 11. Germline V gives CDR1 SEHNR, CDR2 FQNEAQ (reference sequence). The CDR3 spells CASSLIRGDRGQGEAFF. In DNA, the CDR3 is TGTGCCAGCAGCTTAATTAGGGGGGACAGGGGGCAAGGTGAAGCTTTCTTT.

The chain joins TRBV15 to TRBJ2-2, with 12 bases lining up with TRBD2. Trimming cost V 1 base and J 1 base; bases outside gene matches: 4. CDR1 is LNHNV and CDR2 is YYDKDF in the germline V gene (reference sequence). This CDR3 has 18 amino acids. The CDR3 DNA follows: TGTGCCACCAGCAGAGGTGCTAGCGGGAGGGTGAACACCGGGGAGCTGTTTTTT. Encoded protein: CATSRGASGRVNTGELFF.

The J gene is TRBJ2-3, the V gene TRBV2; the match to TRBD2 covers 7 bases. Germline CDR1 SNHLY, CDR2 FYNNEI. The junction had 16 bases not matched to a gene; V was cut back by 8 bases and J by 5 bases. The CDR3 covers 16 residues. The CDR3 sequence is CASPVGGGRGGDTQYF. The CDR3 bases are TGTGCCAGCCCGGTCGGTGGCGGGAGAGGTGGAGATACGCAGTATTTT.

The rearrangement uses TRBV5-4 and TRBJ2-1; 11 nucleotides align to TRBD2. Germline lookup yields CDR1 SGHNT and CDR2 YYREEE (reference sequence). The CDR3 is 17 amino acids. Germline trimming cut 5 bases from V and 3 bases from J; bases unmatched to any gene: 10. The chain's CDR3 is CASSREPGLADYNEQFF. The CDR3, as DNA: TGTGCCAGCAGTCGCGAACCGGGACTAGCGGACTACAATGAGCAGTTCTTC.

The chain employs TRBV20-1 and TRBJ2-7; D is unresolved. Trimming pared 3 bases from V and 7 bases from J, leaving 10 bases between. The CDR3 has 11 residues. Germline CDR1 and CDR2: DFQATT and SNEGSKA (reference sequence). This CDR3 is CSARTVGEQYF. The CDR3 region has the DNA TGCAGTGCTAGGACGGTCGGGGAGCAGTACTTC.

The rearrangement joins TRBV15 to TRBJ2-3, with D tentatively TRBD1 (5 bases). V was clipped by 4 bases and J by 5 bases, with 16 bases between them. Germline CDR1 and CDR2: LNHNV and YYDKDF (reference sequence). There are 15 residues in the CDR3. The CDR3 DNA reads TGTGCCACCAGCATGGGCAGGGTTTCAGGAGATACGCAGTATTTT. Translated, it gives CATSMGRVSGDTQYF.

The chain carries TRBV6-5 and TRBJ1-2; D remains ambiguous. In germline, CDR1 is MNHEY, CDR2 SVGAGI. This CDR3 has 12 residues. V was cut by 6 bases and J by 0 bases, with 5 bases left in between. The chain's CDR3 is CASSPTNYGYTF. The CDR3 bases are TGTGCCAGCAGCCCTACTAACTATGGCTACACCTTC.

CDR3 bases: TGTGCCAGCAGCTTGGTCGCGACAGCGAAACCATGGTATTTT. Its translation is CASSLVATAKPWYF. This chain uses TRBV5-6 with TRBJ2-3, with D possibly matching TRBD1 (5 bases). Germline values: CDR1 SGHDT, CDR2 YYEEEE. The CDR3 length is 14 residues. The germline V and J ends were trimmed by 0 bases and 14 bases, with 19 bases remaining between them.

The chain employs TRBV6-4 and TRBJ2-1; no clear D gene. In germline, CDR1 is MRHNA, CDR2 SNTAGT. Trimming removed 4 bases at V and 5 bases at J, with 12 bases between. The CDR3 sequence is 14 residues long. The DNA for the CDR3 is TGTGCCAGCAGTGTACTGTACCAAGACAATGAGCAGTTCTTC. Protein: CASSVLYQDNEQFF.

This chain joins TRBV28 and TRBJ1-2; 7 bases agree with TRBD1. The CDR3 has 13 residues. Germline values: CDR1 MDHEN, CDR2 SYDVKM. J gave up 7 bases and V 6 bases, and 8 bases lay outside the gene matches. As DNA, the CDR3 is TGTGCCAGCAGATCTCACAGGGGAGGTGGCTACACCTTC. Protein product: CASRSHRGGGYTF.

Here the CDR3 DNA reads TGTGCCACCCGAGGCAATGAGCAGTTCTTC. Translation: CATRGNEQFF. The chain links TRBV10-3 to TRBJ2-1, with D unresolved. Germline values: CDR1 ENHRY, CDR2 SYGVKD. V gave up 10 bases and J gave up 6 bases, with 7 bases separating them. The CDR3 runs 10 residues.

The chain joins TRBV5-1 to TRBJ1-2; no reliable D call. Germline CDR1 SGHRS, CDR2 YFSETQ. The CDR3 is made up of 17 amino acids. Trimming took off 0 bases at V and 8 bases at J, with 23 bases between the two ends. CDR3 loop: CASSLDPTLTGYGGYTF. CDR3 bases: TGCGCCAGCAGCTTGGACCCGACCTTGACGGGTTATGGAGGCTACACCTTC.